Below are 6 T cell receptor beta chains sequenced from a single sample in a study of blood T cell repertoires in COVID-19. The repertoire was sequenced with immunoSEQ multiplex PCR; TCRdb's copy has only in-frame clones and lacks some. The sample lists about 430,000 clones, 70% to 90% occurring once. The specimen was PBMCs or T cells enriched from blood (not recorded which). Source of these receptors: a woman aged 18-29 years who had been exposed to COVID-19.

The gene calls are TRBV19 and TRBJ1-2; possible D gene TRBD1, 5 bases. V lost 6 bases to trimming and J lost 6 bases, with 14 bases between them. The germline gives CDR1 LNHDA, CDR2 SQIVND (reference sequence). This CDR3 contains 13 residues. DNA for the CDR3: TGTGCCAGTAGCAAAGACAGATGGGATGGCTACACCTTC. Encoded protein: CASSKDRWDGYTF.

This chain joins TRBV7-2 and TRBJ1-3, with 9 bases fitting TRBD1. Looked up from germline, CDR1 is SGHTA and CDR2 is FQGNSA. There are 13 residues in the CDR3. CDR3 bases: TGTGCTACCGGGACAGGGCCAGGAAACACCATATATTTT. Encoded protein: CATGTGPGNTIYF. Supplemented by reference TRBV7-2 and TRBJ1-3, the full variable domain reads GAGVSQSPSNKVTEKGKDVELRCDPISGHTALYWYRQSLGQGLEFLIYFQGNSAPDKSGLPSDRFSAERTGGSVSTLTIQRTQQEDSAVYLCATGTGPGNTIYFGEGSWLTVV.

In regard to this clone: One end of the junction fails to match germline, which may point to a read error. The CDR3 nucleotides are TGTGCCAGCAGCTTAACGGTGACAGGCCAACGGTTCTTC. Its translation: CASSLTVTGQRFF. J is TRBJ2-4 and V is TRBV7-3; a weak D match, TRBD1 (6 bases). Germline V gene data show CDR1 as SGHTA and CDR2 as FQGTGA. This CDR3 spans 13 amino acids.

The CDR3 sequence is CASRGVTRQETQYF. CDR3 sequence (DNA): TGTGCCAGCAGGGGAGTGACGAGGCAAGAGACCCAGTACTTC. This chain uses TRBV28 with TRBJ2-5; D possibly corresponds to TRBD2 (5 bases). V dropped 6 bases and J dropped 2 bases, with 13 bases sitting between them. CDR3 length: 14 amino acids. The germline CDR1 and CDR2 sequences are MDHEN and SYDVKM.

This chain links TRBV29-1 with TRBJ2-3; 10 bases agree with TRBD1. V trimming: 7 bases; J trimming: 4 bases; junction bases outside the gene matches: 5. This CDR3 has 13 amino acids. Germline V CDR1 and CDR2: SQVTM, ANQGSEA. As DNA, the CDR3 is TGCAGCGCCGGACAGGGGGTCCCAGATACGCAGTATTTT. Translated: CSAGQGVPDTQYF.

The CDR3 region has the DNA TGTGCCAGCAGTTACTCGATTCGCGCAAACCCGCCCCGCAATCAGCCCCAGCATTTT. Protein product: CASSYSIRANPPRNQPQHF. The J gene is TRBJ1-5, the V gene TRBV6-2 or TRBV6-3; D is ambiguous. Germline values: CDR1 MNHEY, CDR2 SVGEGT. The CDR3 contains 19 residues. V lost 0 bases and J 2 bases, leaving 20 bases between the germline ends.